The present T cell receptor (beta chain) was sequenced within a study of blood T cell repertoires in COVID-19. Profiled with immunoSEQ multiplex PCR; TCRdb holds only in-frame clones, not every one. The sample has roughly 160,000 clones, about 83% seen once. Input material: peripheral blood. The receptor's source is a woman aged 70-85 years who had recovered from COVID-19.

CDR3 DNA sequence: TGTGCCAGCAGATCTGGCAGGGCAAATCAGCCCCAGCATTTT. This sequence encodes CASRSGRANQPQHF. V gene TRBV2 combines with J gene TRBJ1-5, with D maybe TRBD1 (5 bases). The V end lost 6 bases, the J end lost 4 bases, and 13 bases lay between the germline ends. Germline lookup yields CDR1 SNHLY and CDR2 FYNNEI. The CDR3 is 14 residues long.